A selection of T cell receptor beta chains follows, all from one sample in a study of cytomegalovirus exposure and HLA in healthy donors. Measured with immunoSEQ multiplex PCR; TCRdb has only the in-frame clones, and not every one. The repertoire holds some 50,000 clones, with around three quarters as singletons. What was sequenced was PBMCs. These receptors all come from a woman aged 50 to 60 in good health and CMV-seropositive. Both conserved end residues are part of each CDR3. A D gene is named only where the DNA matches it firmly. The listing skips clone size in some rows; elsewhere it reads once, few, many or a size class.

d_gene	v_gene	j_gene	abundance	len	CDR3nt	CDR3aa
TRBD1	TRBV7-9	TRBJ2-5	NA	16	TGTGCCAGCAGCTCACTGCTGACAGGGGGCTTTGAGACCCAGTACTTC	CASSSLLTGGFETQYF
TRBD1	TRBV5-1	TRBJ1-1	NA	14	TGCGCCAGCTCCCCAGGACAGGGGATCCCTGAAGCTTTCTTT	CASSPGQGIPEAFF
TRBD1	TRBV19	TRBJ2-4	NA	16	TGTGCCAGTAGTTACTACCCTGGGGACAGAAAAAACATTCAGTACTTC	CASSYYPGDRKNIQYF
NA	TRBV28	TRBJ2-3	NA	17	TGTGCCAGCAGTTCGCTACCGGGAGTCTCGGGACCAGATACGCAGTATTTT	CASSSLPGVSGPDTQYF
TRBD1	TRBV13	TRBJ2-7	NA	16	TGTGCCAGCAGCTCCGGACAGGGAATGGGAGCCTACGAGCAGTACTTC	CASSSGQGMGAYEQYF
NA	TRBV7-3	TRBJ2-3	once	14	TGTGCCAGCAGCCTCGAGCCGGGCACAGATACGCAGTATTTT	CASSLEPGTDTQYF
NA	TRBV2	TRBJ2-7	NA	12	TGTGCCACCAAGGGGTTTTCCTACGAGCAGTACTTC	CATKGFSYEQYF
NA	TRBV7-9	TRBJ1-1	few	13	TGTGCCAGCAGCCAGGAAGGTTACACTGAAGCTTTCTTT	CASSQEGYTEAFF
TRBD2	TRBV25-1	TRBJ2-3	few	18	TGTGCCAGCAGTGATCCACCACCTGGGCGGGGGACCACAGATACGCAGTATTTT	CASSDPPPGRGTTDTQYF
NA	TRBV2	TRBJ2-1	NA	14	TGTGCCAGCAGTGAAGGCAACGGGGACAATGAGCAGTTCTTC	CASSEGNGDNEQFF
TRBD1	TRBV4-3	TRBJ2-2	NA	15	TGCGCCAGCAGCCAGGGGACAGGGCTCCCCGGGGAGCTGTTTTTT	CASSQGTGLPGELFF
NA	TRBV19	TRBJ1-2	once	14	TGTGCCAGTAGTATAGGTTCGGGACTTTATGGCTACACCTTC	CASSIGSGLYGYTF
NA	TRBV9	TRBJ2-5	few	14	TGTGCCAGCAGCGTAGGACAGTTACAAGAGACCCAGTACTTC	CASSVGQLQETQYF
TRBD1	TRBV5-6	TRBJ2-1	few	14	TGTGCCAGCAGCTTTGGGGCCAGGGGGAATGAGCAGTTCTTC	CASSFGARGNEQFF
NA	TRBV27	TRBJ2-1	once	14	TGTGCCAGCAGTTTAGCGACTGACGCCAATGAGCAGTTCTTC	CASSLATDANEQFF
NA	TRBV25-1	TRBJ2-4	NA	15	TGTGCCAGCAGTGAGGGCCTGATAGCCAAAAACATTCAGTACTTC	CASSEGLIAKNIQYF
NA	TRBV4-1	TRBJ1-3	few	15	TGCGCCAGCAGCGGTCCGGAGGGCTCTGGAAACACCATATATTTT	CASSGPEGSGNTIYF